These T cell receptor beta chains were read from a single sample in a study of OX40 agonist ivuxolimab in advanced cancers. The method was immunoSEQ multiplex PCR; TCRdb's version includes in-frame clones alone and lacks a portion of them. The sample comprises 50,000 or so clones, more than 85% of which are singletons, and 8.5% to 9% rests with the top ten. The material was CD4+ or CD8+ T cells sorted from blood, obtained in a trial of the OX40 agonist ivuxolimab. The receptor set was obtained from an adult with an advanced solid tumor such as melanoma, head and neck, liver or kidney cancer. Each CDR3 is given with its conserved first and last residue. Each record gives: V gene, J gene, D gene, CDR3 protein, CDR3 DNA. The D gene is left open where the match is weak.

>TRBV13|TRBJ2-2|TRBD1
CASSSRTGGSTGELFF
TGTGCCAGCAGCTCTCGGACAGGGGGCAGTACCGGGGAGCTGTTTTTT
>TRBV5-4|TRBJ1-1|NA
CASSSTGPTYTEAFF
TGTGCCAGCAGCTCTACCGGGCCGACATACACTGAAGCTTTCTTT
>TRBV6-5|TRBJ2-7|NA
CASSYHRGRDIYEQYF
TGTGCCAGCAGTTACCACCGGGGGAGGGACATATACGAGCAGTACTTC
>TRBV27|TRBJ2-5|TRBD1
CASSLSRTGEETQYF
TGTGCCAGCAGTTTATCCCGGACAGGGGAAGAGACCCAGTACTTC
>TRBV7-9|TRBJ2-5|TRBD1
CASSWRATGEPEETQYF
TGTGCCAGCAGCTGGAGAGCGACAGGGGAACCCGAAGAGACCCAGTACTTC
>TRBV5-6|TRBJ1-5|NA
CASSWGSGNQPQHF
TGTGCCAGCAGCTGGGGTTCTGGCAATCAGCCCCAGCATTTT
>TRBV28|TRBJ1-3|NA
CASSLGATVASSGNTIYF
TGTGCCAGCAGTTTGGGGGCGACAGTCGCCAGCTCTGGAAACACCATATATTTT
>TRBV6-5|TRBJ1-1|NA
CASSLGYRSTEAFF
TGTGCCAGCAGTTTGGGCTATAGATCCACTGAAGCTTTCTTT
>TRBV4-2|TRBJ2-3|TRBD2
CASSPSGGGASTDTQYF
TGTGCCAGCAGCCCCAGCGGCGGGGGTGCTAGCACAGATACGCAGTATTTT
>TRBV7-2|TRBJ2-1|NA
CASSRLGSNNEQFF
TGTGCCAGCAGCCGACTTGGAAGTAACAATGAGCAGTTCTTC